One T cell receptor beta chain is described in this entry. As yet, its antigen is unknown. The data were obtained in a study of shared clonotypes between healthy human individuals. Study summary: Donors had three CD4 naive, three CD4 memory, two CD8 naive and one CD8 memory plate apiece.

Naive CD4+ cells were CD45RA-selected; the remaining cells were memory. The study's findings and limits: Researchers found naive subsets generally carried larger estimated richness than memory subsets. Four donors held approximately 5% of naive CD4 clonotypes in common.

The CDR3 covers 14 residues. The V end was cut by 1 base, the J end by 3 bases, with 9 bases between. Germline V CDR1 and CDR2: KGHSH, LQKENI. The data were produced by immunoSEQ multiplex PCR, yet TCRdb's version contains in-frame clones alone and is incomplete. Here the sample spans roughly 500,000 clones, roughly 95% being singletons. V usage is TRBV18 and J usage is TRBJ1-1; D may be TRBD1 (5 bases). Material: naive CD4+ T cells sorted from blood. This sample's subset: CD45RA+ positively selected. The source of this sequence is a woman aged 25 to 39 in good health. Written as DNA, the CDR3 is TGTGCCAGCTCACCACGTGGGGGAGACACTGAAGCTTTCTTT. Translating gives CASSPRGGDTEAFF.